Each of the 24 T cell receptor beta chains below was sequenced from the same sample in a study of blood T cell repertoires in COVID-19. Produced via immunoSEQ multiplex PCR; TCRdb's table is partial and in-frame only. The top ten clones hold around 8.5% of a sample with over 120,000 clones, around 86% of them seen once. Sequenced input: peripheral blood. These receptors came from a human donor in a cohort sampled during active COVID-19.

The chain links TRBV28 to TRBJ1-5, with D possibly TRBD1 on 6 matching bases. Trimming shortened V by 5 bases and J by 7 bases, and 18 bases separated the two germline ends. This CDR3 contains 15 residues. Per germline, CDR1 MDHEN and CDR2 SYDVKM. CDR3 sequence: CASSPERTVFQPQHF. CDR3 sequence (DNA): TGTGCCAGCAGTCCCGAGAGGACAGTTTTCCAGCCCCAGCATTTT.

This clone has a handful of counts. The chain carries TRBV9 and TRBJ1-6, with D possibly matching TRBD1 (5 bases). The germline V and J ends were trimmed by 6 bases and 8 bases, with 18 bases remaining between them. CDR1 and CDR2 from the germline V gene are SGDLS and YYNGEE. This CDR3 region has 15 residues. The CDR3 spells CASTPSGGYDSPLHF. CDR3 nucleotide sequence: TGTGCCAGCACCCCCTCTGGGGGGTATGATTCACCCCTCCACTTT. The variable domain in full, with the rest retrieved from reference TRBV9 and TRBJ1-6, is DSGVTQTPKHLITATGQRVTLRCSPRSGDLSVYWYQQSLDQGLQFLIQYYNGEERAKGNILERFSAQQFPDLHSELNLSSLELGDSALYFCASTPSGGYDSPLHFGNGTRLTVT.

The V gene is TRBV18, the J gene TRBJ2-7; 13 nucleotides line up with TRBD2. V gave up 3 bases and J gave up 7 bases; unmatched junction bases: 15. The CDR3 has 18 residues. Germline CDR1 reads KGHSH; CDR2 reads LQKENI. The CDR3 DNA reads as TGTGCCAGCTCACCTGGGACTAGCGGGGCCTACGCAACACGGGAGCAGTACTTC. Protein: CASSPGTSGAYATREQYF. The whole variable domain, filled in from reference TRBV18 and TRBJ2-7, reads NAGVMQNPRHLVRRRGQEARLRCSPMKGHSHVYWYRQLPEEGLKFMVYLQKENIIDESGMPKERFSAEFPKEGPSILRIQQVVRGDSAAYFCASSPGTSGAYATREQYFGPGTRLTVT.

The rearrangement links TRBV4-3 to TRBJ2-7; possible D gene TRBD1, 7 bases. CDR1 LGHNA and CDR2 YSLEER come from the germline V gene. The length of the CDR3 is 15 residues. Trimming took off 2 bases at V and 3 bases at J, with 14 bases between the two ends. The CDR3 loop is CASSQTPGGLYEQYF. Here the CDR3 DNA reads TGCGCCAGCAGCCAAACCCCAGGGGGACTCTACGAGCAGTACTTC.

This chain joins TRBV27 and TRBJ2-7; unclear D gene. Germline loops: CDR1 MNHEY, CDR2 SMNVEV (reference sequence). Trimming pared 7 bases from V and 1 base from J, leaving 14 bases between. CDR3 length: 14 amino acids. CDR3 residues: CASTPSAVSYEQYF. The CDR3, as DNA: TGTGCCAGCACCCCCTCGGCGGTTTCCTACGAGCAGTACTTC.

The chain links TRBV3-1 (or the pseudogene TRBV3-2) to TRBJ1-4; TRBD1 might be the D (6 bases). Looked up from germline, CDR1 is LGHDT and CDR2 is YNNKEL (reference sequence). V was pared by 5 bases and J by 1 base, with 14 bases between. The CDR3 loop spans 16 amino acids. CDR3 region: CASSIDPGVTNEKLFF. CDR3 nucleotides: TGTGCCAGCAGCATAGACCCAGGGGTAACTAATGAAAAACTGTTTTTT.

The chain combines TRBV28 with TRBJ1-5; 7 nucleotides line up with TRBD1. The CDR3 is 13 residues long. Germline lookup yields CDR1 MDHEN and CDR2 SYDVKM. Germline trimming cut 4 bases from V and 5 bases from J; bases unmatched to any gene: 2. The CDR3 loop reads CASSSTGYQPQHF. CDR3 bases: TGTGCCAGCAGTTCGACAGGGTATCAGCCCCAGCATTTT.

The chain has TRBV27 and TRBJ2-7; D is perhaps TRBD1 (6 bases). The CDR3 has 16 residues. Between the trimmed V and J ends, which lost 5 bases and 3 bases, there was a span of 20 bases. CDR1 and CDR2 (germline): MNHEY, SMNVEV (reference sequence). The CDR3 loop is CASSPSRQAQNYEQYF. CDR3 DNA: TGTGCCAGCAGTCCCTCCCGACAGGCACAAAACTACGAGCAGTACTTC.

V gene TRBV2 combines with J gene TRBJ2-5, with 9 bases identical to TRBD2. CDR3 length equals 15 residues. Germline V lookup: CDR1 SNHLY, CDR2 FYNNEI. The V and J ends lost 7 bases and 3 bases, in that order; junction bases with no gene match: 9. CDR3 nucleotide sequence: TGTGCCAGCAAGCTCATTTTAGCGGGAGAAGAGACCCAGTACTTC. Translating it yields CASKLILAGEETQYF.

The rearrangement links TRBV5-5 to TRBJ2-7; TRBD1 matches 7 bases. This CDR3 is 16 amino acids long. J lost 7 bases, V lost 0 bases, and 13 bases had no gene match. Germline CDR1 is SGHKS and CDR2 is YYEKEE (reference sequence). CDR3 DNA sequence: TGTGCCAGCAGCTTGGTTCGGGACAGCGGTCTGGGAGAGCAGTACTTC. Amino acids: CASSLVRDSGLGEQYF. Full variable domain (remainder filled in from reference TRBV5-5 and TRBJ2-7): DAGVTQSPTHLIKTRGQQVTLRCSPISGHKSVSWYQQVLGQGPQFIFQYYEKEERGRGNFPDRFSARQFPNYSSELNVNALLLGDSALYLCASSLVRDSGLGEQYFGPGTRLTVT.

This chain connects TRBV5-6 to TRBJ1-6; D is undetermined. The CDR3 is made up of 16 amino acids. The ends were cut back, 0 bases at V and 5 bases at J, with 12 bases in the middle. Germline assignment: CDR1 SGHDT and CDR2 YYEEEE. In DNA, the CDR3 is TGTGCCAGCAGCTTGGATTGGAGGGATAATAATTCACCCCTCCACTTT. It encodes CASSLDWRDNNSPLHF.

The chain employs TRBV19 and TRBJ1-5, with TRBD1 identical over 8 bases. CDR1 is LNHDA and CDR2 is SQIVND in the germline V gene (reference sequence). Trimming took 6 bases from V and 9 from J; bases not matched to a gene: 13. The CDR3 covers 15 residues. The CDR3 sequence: CASSTDRAPRWPQHF. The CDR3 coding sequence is TGTGCCAGTAGCACGGACAGGGCGCCCCGCTGGCCCCAGCATTTT.

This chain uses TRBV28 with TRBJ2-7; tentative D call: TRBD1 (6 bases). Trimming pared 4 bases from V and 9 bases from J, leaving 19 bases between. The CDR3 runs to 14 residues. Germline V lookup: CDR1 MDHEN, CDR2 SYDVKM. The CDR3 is CASSSPATGFWQYF. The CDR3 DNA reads TGTGCCAGCAGTTCCCCCGCCACAGGGTTTTGGCAGTACTTC.

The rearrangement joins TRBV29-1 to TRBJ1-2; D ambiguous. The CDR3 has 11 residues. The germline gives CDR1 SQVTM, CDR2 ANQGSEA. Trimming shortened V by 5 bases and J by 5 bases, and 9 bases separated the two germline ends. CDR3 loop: CSVRHPYGYTF. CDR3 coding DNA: TGCAGCGTTAGACACCCTTATGGCTACACCTTC.

The CDR3 DNA reads as TGCAGCGTTGTAGGACTAGAGGTCCCCTACGAGCAGTACTTC. Translated, it gives CSVVGLEVPYEQYF. The gene calls are TRBV29-1 and TRBJ2-7; 7 bases map to TRBD2. The ends lost 4 bases at V and 2 bases at J; junction bases unmatched: 8. The CDR3 has 14 residues. The germline gives CDR1 SQVTM, CDR2 ANQGSEA.

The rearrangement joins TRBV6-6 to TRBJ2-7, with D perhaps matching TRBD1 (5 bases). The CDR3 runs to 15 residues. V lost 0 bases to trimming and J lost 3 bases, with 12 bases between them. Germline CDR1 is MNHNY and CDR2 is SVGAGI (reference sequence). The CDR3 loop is CASSYSTGASYEQYF. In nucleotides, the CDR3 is TGTGCCAGCAGTTACTCGACTGGGGCAAGCTACGAGCAGTACTTC.

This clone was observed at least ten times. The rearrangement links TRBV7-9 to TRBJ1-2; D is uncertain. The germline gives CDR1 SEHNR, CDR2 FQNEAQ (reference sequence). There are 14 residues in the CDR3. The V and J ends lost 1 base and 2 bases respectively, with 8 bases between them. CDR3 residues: CASSLVNENYGYTF. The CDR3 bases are TGTGCCAGCAGCTTAGTGAACGAGAACTATGGCTACACCTTC.

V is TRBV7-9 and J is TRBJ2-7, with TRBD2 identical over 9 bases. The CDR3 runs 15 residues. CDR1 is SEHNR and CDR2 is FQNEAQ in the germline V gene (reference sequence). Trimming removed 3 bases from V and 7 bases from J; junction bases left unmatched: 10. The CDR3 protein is CASSFNLAGVEEQYF. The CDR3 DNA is TGTGCCAGCAGCTTCAATTTAGCGGGAGTGGAAGAGCAGTACTTC.

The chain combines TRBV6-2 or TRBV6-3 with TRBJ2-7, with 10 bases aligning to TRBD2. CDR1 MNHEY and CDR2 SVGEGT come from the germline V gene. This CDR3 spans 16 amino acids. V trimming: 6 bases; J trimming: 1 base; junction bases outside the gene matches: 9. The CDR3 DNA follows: TGTGCCAGCAGCGGAGCCGGGACTAGCGCATCCTACGAGCAGTACTTC. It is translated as CASSGAGTSASYEQYF.

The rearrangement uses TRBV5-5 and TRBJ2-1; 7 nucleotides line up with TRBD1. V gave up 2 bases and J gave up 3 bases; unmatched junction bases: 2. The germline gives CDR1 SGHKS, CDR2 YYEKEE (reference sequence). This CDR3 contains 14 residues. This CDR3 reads CASSFGDSYNEQFF. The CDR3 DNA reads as TGTGCCAGCAGCTTCGGGGACAGCTACAATGAGCAGTTCTTC.

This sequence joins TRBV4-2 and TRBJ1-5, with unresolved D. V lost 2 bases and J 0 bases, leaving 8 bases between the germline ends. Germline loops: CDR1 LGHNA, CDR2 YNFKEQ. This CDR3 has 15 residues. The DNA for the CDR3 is TGTGCCAGCAGCCAATCGTTTAATAGCAATCAGCCCCAGCATTTT. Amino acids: CASSQSFNSNQPQHF.

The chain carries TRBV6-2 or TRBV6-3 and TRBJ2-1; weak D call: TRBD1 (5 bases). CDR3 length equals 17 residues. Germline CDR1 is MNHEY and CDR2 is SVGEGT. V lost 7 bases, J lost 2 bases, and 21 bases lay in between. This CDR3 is CASNPPTGRATYNEQFF. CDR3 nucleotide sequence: TGTGCCAGCAACCCCCCAACAGGCAGGGCCACCTACAATGAGCAGTTCTTC.

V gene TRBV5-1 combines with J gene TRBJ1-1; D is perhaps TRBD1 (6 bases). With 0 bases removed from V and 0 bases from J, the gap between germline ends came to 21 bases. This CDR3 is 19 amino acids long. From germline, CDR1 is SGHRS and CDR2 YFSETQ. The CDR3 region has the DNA TGCGCCAGCAGCTTGGGGGGAGGGGGACCACCACCATTGAACACTGAAGCTTTCTTT. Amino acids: CASSLGGGGPPPLNTEAFF.

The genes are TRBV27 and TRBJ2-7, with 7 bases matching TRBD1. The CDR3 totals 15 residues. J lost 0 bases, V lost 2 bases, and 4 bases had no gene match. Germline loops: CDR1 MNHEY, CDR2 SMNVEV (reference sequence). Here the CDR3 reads CASSLIGTVSYEQYF. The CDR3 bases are TGTGCCAGCAGTTTAATTGGGACAGTCTCCTACGAGCAGTACTTC.